The 12 T cell receptor beta chains below all came from one sample that was sequenced in a study of beta chain features in type 1 diabetes. Of the isolated RNA, all was reverse transcribed, and so the sequenced material was expressed TCRB transcripts. The method was immunoSEQ multiplex PCR; TCRdb's version includes in-frame clones alone and lacks a portion of them. The data hold under 400,000 clones, with around 12% observed a single time. Study-level results: Shortening that was moderate but significant affected the TCRB CDR3s of Type 1 diabetes patients in all four CD4+ subsets.

Their specific antigens are unknown. The sample taken for sequencing was naive CD4+ T cells from blood. The receptor set was obtained from a woman aged 18-29 years with type 1 diabetes.

V gene TRBV10-3 combines with J gene TRBJ2-7; 8 bases agree with TRBD2. CDR1 ENHRY and CDR2 SYGVKD come from the germline V gene. This CDR3 has 15 amino acids. V shed 3 bases, J shed 4 bases, and the junction held 8 bases outside the gene matches. The CDR3 DNA reads TGTGCCATCAGTGACTCCGGGACTAGAGGATACGAGCAGTACTTC. As protein: CAISDSGTRGYEQYF.

In this sample, this clone turned up a few times. The chain recombines TRBV14 with TRBJ1-4; D might be TRBD1 (5 bases). Trimming removed 2 bases at V and 16 bases at J, with 20 bases between. The CDR3 spans 14 residues. CDR1 is SGHDN and CDR2 is FVKESK in the germline V gene. CDR3 nucleotides: TGTGCCAGCAGCCAAAGTGGGACTCCCCAACGCCCGTTTTTT. It encodes CASSQSGTPQRPFF.

A few counts support this clone. The V gene is TRBV2, the J gene TRBJ2-7, with 11 positions matching TRBD2. V lost 7 bases and J lost 1; bases outside the gene matches: 3. From germline, CDR1 is SNHLY and CDR2 FYNNEI. The CDR3 is 14 residues long. The DNA for the CDR3 is TGTGCCAGCACGGGACTAGCGGATTCCTACGAGCAGTACTTC. It is translated as CASTGLADSYEQYF.

This clone was seen only a few times. The chain joins TRBV28 to TRBJ2-1; D is unresolved. V lost 8 bases and J lost 9, with 11 bases in between. The CDR3 spans 11 residues. CDR1 and CDR2 from the germline V gene are MDHEN and SYDVKM. The CDR3 DNA follows: TGTGCCAGCCGGCTTAGGAGTGAGCAGTTCTTC. Residues: CASRLRSEQFF.

The gene calls are TRBV5-1 and TRBJ2-1; D is perhaps TRBD2 (7 bases). Germline V lookup: CDR1 SGHRS, CDR2 YFSETQ. The CDR3 has 15 residues. Between the trimmed V and J ends, which lost 1 base and 5 bases, there was a span of 13 bases. In DNA, the CDR3 is TGCGCCAGCAGCTTGCCGGGGGGCAGGGACAATGAGCAGTTCTTC. This codes for CASSLPGGRDNEQFF.

This clone was observed a few times. The V and J genes are TRBV5-1 and TRBJ2-2, with a weak D call TRBD2 (5 bases). The germline V gene has CDR1 SGHRS and CDR2 YFSETQ. V dropped 2 bases and J dropped 4 bases, with 9 bases sitting between them. The CDR3 has 14 amino acids. Here the CDR3 reads CASSLGGGTGELFF. As DNA, the CDR3 is TGCGCCAGCAGCTTAGGAGGAGGCACCGGGGAGCTGTTTTTT.

The CDR3, as DNA: TGCGCCAGCAAGCAACTCACAGGGGGCAACTATGGCTACACCTTC. Its translation: CASKQLTGGNYGYTF. The chain carries TRBV5-1 and TRBJ1-2; 9 bases are a match to TRBD1. Germline CDR1 and CDR2: SGHRS and YFSETQ. The CDR3 is made up of 15 amino acids. Trimming at V came to 6 bases and at J to 2 bases, leaving 8 bases not matched to a gene.

The chain has TRBV11-3 and TRBJ2-5; tentatively, D is TRBD2 (6 bases). Germline lookup yields CDR1 SGHNT and CDR2 YENEEA. V was trimmed by 5 bases and J by 5 bases, leaving 12 bases between them. The CDR3 extends over 13 amino acids. CDR3 sequence: CASSQRDWETQYF. Here the CDR3 DNA reads TGTGCCAGCAGCCAGAGGGACTGGGAGACCCAGTACTTC.

The chain has TRBV29-1 and TRBJ2-7; the D gene is possibly TRBD1 (6 bases). This CDR3 is 14 amino acids long. Trimming cost V 4 bases and J 0 bases, with 13 bases left between them. Germline-derived CDR1 and CDR2 are SQVTM and ANQGSEA. Here the CDR3 reads CSVGPGTSSYEQYF. The CDR3 region has the DNA TGCAGCGTTGGCCCCGGGACAAGCTCCTACGAGCAGTACTTC.

This clone appeared a few times. The CDR3 loop is CASSHLAGSTDTQYF. CDR3 DNA: TGCGCCAGCAGCCACTTAGCGGGTAGCACAGATACGCAGTATTTT. The chain employs TRBV4-1 and TRBJ2-3, with TRBD2 identical over 7 bases. After removal of 3 bases from V and 0 bases from J, the junction contained 3 bases not matched to a gene. The CDR3 is 15 amino acids. CDR1 MGHRA and CDR2 YSYEKL come from the germline V gene.

This clone was detected only a few times. The chain combines TRBV7-9 with TRBJ2-3, with 10 bases identical to TRBD2. The CDR3 extends over 17 amino acids. Germline V gene data show CDR1 as SEHNR and CDR2 as FQNEAQ (reference sequence). With 0 bases clipped from V and 2 bases from J, the junction kept 5 bases outside the gene matches. The CDR3 here is CASSLAGTSDNTDTQYF. The CDR3 region has the DNA TGTGCCAGCAGCTTAGCGGGGACTAGCGACAACACAGATACGCAGTATTTT.

The chain has TRBV6-6 and TRBJ2-7, with 12 bases that match TRBD2. Germline V gene data show CDR1 as MNHNY and CDR2 as SVGAGI (reference sequence). This CDR3 has 14 amino acids. The V and J ends lost 6 bases and 3 bases, in that order; junction bases with no gene match: 3. In nucleotides, the CDR3 is TGTGCCAGCAGGACGGGACTAGCGGGCTACGAGCAGTACTTC. Its translation is CASRTGLAGYEQYF.